Shown below are 18 T cell receptor beta chains from a single sample sequenced in a study of T-cell memory formation after mild COVID-19. TCRdb itself ran the 5' RACE reads through MiXCR, one entry per CDR3 protein. The data contain some 130,000 distinct CDR3 sequences, approximately 15% of them singletons. Specimen: PBMCs or a T cell subset sorted from them (not recorded which). All receptors derive from an adult woman who had mild COVID-19 (a few samples of this study predate the infection). Cell type and time point are not known.

The chain has TRBV6-5 and TRBJ2-7; TRBD1 agrees at 10 bases. This CDR3 has 15 residues. Trimming removed 2 bases from V and 3 bases from J; junction bases left unmatched: 4. Germline assignment: CDR1 MNHEY and CDR2 SVGAGI. As DNA, the CDR3 is TGTGCCAGCAGTTACCGGGGGACAGGGGACTACGAGCAGTACTTC. It encodes CASSYRGTGDYEQYF.

The CDR3 spells CATSDLPGQPNSYNEQFF. The CDR3 region has the DNA TGTGCCACCAGTGATCTACCGGGACAGCCCAACTCCTACAATGAGCAGTTCTTC. V is TRBV24-1 and J is TRBJ2-1; 7 nucleotides agree with TRBD1. The CDR3 is 18 amino acids. Germline loops: CDR1 KGHDR, CDR2 SFDVKD. The trim removed 3 bases at V and 0 bases at J, leaving 10 bases unmatched.

Written as DNA, the CDR3 is TGTGCCAGCAGCGCCCCGGGTCAGGGTGATGAAAAACTGTTTTTT. Protein sequence: CASSAPGQGDEKLFF. J is TRBJ1-4 and V is TRBV2, with D possibly matching TRBD1 (5 bases). CDR1 is SNHLY and CDR2 is FYNNEI in the germline V gene. The CDR3 sequence is 15 residues long. Trimming took off 6 bases at V and 6 bases at J, with 17 bases between the two ends.

This clonotype was counted between two and nine times. This chain connects TRBV12-3 or TRBV12-4 to TRBJ1-1, with D perhaps TRBD1 (6 bases). The germline V and J ends were trimmed by 6 bases and 2 bases, with 13 bases remaining between them. CDR3 size: 14 residues. CDR3 region: CASRVTGPNTEAFF. The CDR3 DNA is TGTGCCAGCAGGGTAACAGGGCCCAACACTGAAGCTTTCTTT.

The chain combines TRBV27 with TRBJ2-4; 10 bases are a match to TRBD2. This CDR3 has 12 residues. The germline CDR1 and CDR2 sequences are MNHEY and SMNVEV (reference sequence). With 6 bases clipped from V and 16 bases from J, the junction kept 9 bases outside the gene matches. The CDR3 is CASRGASGRGYF. CDR3 DNA: TGTGCCAGCAGAGGGGCTAGCGGGAGAGGATACTTC.

CDR3: CASSRTGTMPYEQYF. CDR3 nucleotides: TGTGCCAGCAGCCGAACCGGGACTATGCCCTACGAGCAGTACTTC. The genes are TRBV7-9 and TRBJ2-7; 7 nucleotides match TRBD2. V lost 5 bases to trimming and J lost 2 bases; unmatched junction nucleotides: 9. Germline assignment: CDR1 SEHNR and CDR2 FQNEAQ (reference sequence). CDR3 length: 15 amino acids.

The chain links TRBV2 to TRBJ2-3, with a tentative D call TRBD1 (5 bases). Germline CDR1 reads SNHLY; CDR2 reads FYNNEI. The CDR3 spans 20 residues. V was cut by 0 bases and J by 0 bases, with 22 bases left in between. The CDR3 spells CASSEAGSFTPQGSTDTQYF. CDR3 DNA sequence: TGTGCCAGCAGTGAAGCGGGTTCCTTCACTCCCCAGGGTAGCACAGATACGCAGTATTTT.

This clonotype showed up many times. The chain recombines TRBV3-1 with TRBJ1-1; 8 bases fit TRBD1. Germline-derived CDR1 and CDR2 are LGHDT and YNNKEL (reference sequence). J gave up 6 bases and V 5 bases, and 8 bases lay outside the gene matches. CDR3 length: 14 residues. Here the CDR3 reads CASSDGQGRSEAFF. The CDR3 DNA reads as TGTGCCAGCAGCGACGGACAGGGTAGGTCTGAAGCTTTCTTT.

This clonotype was seen only a few times. V and J are TRBV7-9 and TRBJ2-1, with 8 nucleotides matching TRBD1. CDR3 length equals 12 residues. The germline V gene has CDR1 SEHNR and CDR2 FQNEAQ (reference sequence). J gave up 7 bases and V 8 bases, and 4 bases lay outside the gene matches. CDR3 sequence reads: CASGTGRNEQFF. CDR3 DNA sequence: TGTGCCAGCGGGACAGGAAGAAATGAGCAGTTCTTC.

The V gene is TRBV6-5, the J gene TRBJ2-2; possible D gene TRBD1, 5 bases. The V and J ends lost 7 bases and 8 bases respectively, with 8 bases between them. Germline CDR1 and CDR2: MNHEY and SVGAGI. The CDR3 runs to 11 residues. CDR3 DNA: TGTGCCAGCATACAGGCAGGGGAGCTGTTTTTT. Translating gives CASIQAGELFF.

This chain joins TRBV3-1 and TRBJ2-7, with 8 nucleotides matching TRBD1. Germline CDR1 reads LGHDT; CDR2 reads YNNKEL (reference sequence). The CDR3 runs 18 residues. V shed 0 bases, J shed 4 bases, and the junction held 14 bases outside the gene matches. Here the CDR3 reads CASSQDNIVRDRRYEQYF. The CDR3, as DNA: TGTGCCAGCAGCCAAGATAATATTGTCCGGGACAGGCGGTACGAGCAGTACTTC.

The chain uses TRBV5-1 and TRBJ1-2; D uncertain. Trimming stripped 2 bases from V and 8 bases from J, with 10 bases between. Per germline, CDR1 SGHRS and CDR2 YFSETQ. The CDR3 spans 12 residues. CDR3 bases: TGCGCCAGCAGCTTATTCGAGGAGGGCTACACCTTC. Translation: CASSLFEEGYTF.

The chain links TRBV5-6 to TRBJ2-6; the match to TRBD1 covers 7 bases. The V and J ends lost 3 bases and 3 bases, in that order; junction bases with no gene match: 21. This CDR3 region has 21 residues. Germline CDR1 SGHDT, CDR2 YYEEEE. The CDR3 loop is CASSSVVPRGSFSDGANVLTF. The CDR3 DNA reads as TGTGCCAGCAGCTCCGTTGTCCCCAGGGGGTCCTTCTCTGATGGGGCCAACGTCCTGACTTTC. The full variable domain, rest sourced from reference TRBV5-6 and TRBJ2-6, is DAGVTQSPTHLIKTRGQQVTLRCSPKSGHDTVSWYQQALGQGPQFIFQYYEEEERQRGNFPDRFSGHQFPNYSSELNVNALLLGDSALYLCASSSVVPRGSFSDGANVLTFGAGSRLTVL.

The V call is TRBV30, the J call TRBJ2-2; possibly TRBD1 or TRBD2 for D (5 bases each). The CDR3 extends over 13 amino acids. Trimming stripped 1 base from V and 6 bases from J, with 9 bases between. Germline CDR1 and CDR2: GTSNPN and SVGIG (reference sequence). CDR3 in DNA: TGTGCCTGGAGTGGGGGACCCCCCGGGGAGCTGTTTTTT. Its protein is CAWSGGPPGELFF.

This clonotype was seen a single time. CDR3 bases: TGTGCCAGCAGCGTTAGACCGAACTCTGGAAACACCATATATTTT. Amino acids: CASSVRPNSGNTIYF. The chain couples TRBV9 to TRBJ1-3; no firm D call. V lost 2 bases and J 0 bases, leaving 9 bases between the germline ends. The length of the CDR3 is 15 residues. CDR1 and CDR2 from the germline V gene are SGDLS and YYNGEE.

The rearrangement uses TRBV3-1 and TRBJ2-3, with no clear D. V was cut by 5 bases and J by 4 bases, with 10 bases left in between. CDR1 is LGHDT, CDR2 YNNKEL, per germline (reference sequence). The CDR3 is 13 amino acids. The CDR3 loop reads CASSSRLADTQYF. The CDR3 DNA reads as TGTGCCAGCAGCTCCAGACTCGCAGATACGCAGTATTTT.

The chain combines TRBV27 with TRBJ2-1; 7 bases line up with TRBD2. CDR3 length: 15 residues. J lost 9 bases, V lost 4 bases, and 12 bases had no gene match. The germline V gene encodes CDR1 MNHEY and CDR2 SMNVEV (reference sequence). The CDR3 nucleotides read TGTGCCAGCAGTTCCGGACTAGTTAGGGGATTTGAGCAGTTCTTC. It translates to CASSSGLVRGFEQFF.

This clonotype was found a few times. This chain joins TRBV7-3 and TRBJ2-4, with TRBD1 matching 7 bases. Germline CDR1 reads SGHTA; CDR2 reads FQGTGA. J was trimmed by 5 bases and V by 0 bases; bases with no gene match: 4. The CDR3 spans 15 residues. The CDR3 bases are TGTGCCAGCAGCTTAACGGTCGGGACAGAAAACATTCAGTACTTC. Amino acids: CASSLTVGTENIQYF.